One and the same sample provided the 24 T cell receptor beta chains below, sequenced in a study of blood T cell repertoires in COVID-19. TCRdb keeps only in-frame clones here, not all; method: immunoSEQ multiplex PCR. The sample carries over 350,000 clones, around 89% recorded once. The sequenced material came from peripheral blood. These receptors all stem from a woman under 40 with acute or convalescent COVID-19.

V is TRBV2 and J is TRBJ2-7; D might be TRBD1 (5 bases). This CDR3 contains 12 residues. Trimming stripped 5 bases from V and 3 bases from J, with 8 bases between. Germline V CDR1 and CDR2: SNHLY, FYNNEI. The DNA of the CDR3 is TGTGCCAGCAGTCGTACAGGCTACGAGCAGTACTTC. As protein: CASSRTGYEQYF.

V gene TRBV18 combines with J gene TRBJ1-5; D remains ambiguous. Germline loops: CDR1 KGHSH, CDR2 LQKENI. The CDR3 contains 15 residues. Trimming took 1 base from V and 6 from J, leaving 13 bases between them. The CDR3, as DNA: TGTGCCAGCTCACCACAACACGTTAATGGTCAGCCCCAGCATTTT. It specifies CASSPQHVNGQPQHF. The complete variable domain, with remaining parts taken from reference TRBV18 and TRBJ1-5, reads NAGVMQNPRHLVRRRGQEARLRCSPMKGHSHVYWYRQLPEEGLKFMVYLQKENIIDESGMPKERFSAEFPKEGPSILRIQQVVRGDSAAYFCASSPQHVNGQPQHFGDGTRLSIL.

The chain's CDR3 is CASSDGRGFYEQYF. The CDR3 DNA reads as TGTGCCAGCAGTGACGGGAGGGGTTTTTACGAGCAGTACTTC. The chain carries TRBV25-1 and TRBJ2-7; 8 nucleotides align to TRBD2. With 3 bases clipped from V and 4 bases from J, the junction kept 5 bases outside the gene matches. The CDR3 extends over 14 amino acids. Germline-derived CDR1 and CDR2 are MGHDK and SYGVNS.

The chain carries TRBV11-2 and TRBJ2-7, with TRBD2 matching over 7 bases. The germline CDR1 and CDR2 sequences are SGHAT and FQNNGV. The CDR3 is made up of 13 amino acids. Trimming at V came to 5 bases and at J to 3 bases, leaving 4 bases not matched to a gene. Here the CDR3 reads CASSPGGIYEQYF. CDR3 in DNA: TGTGCCAGCAGCCCCGGGGGGATCTACGAGCAGTACTTC.

CDR3 sequence (DNA): TGTGCCAGCAGTGAAGACTTTCGGACAGGGATGTACCAAGAGACCCAGTACTTC. Translating gives CASSEDFRTGMYQETQYF. The gene calls are TRBV25-1 and TRBJ2-5, with TRBD1 matching 8 bases. J gave up 0 bases and V 2 bases, and 11 bases lay outside the gene matches. The CDR3 contains 18 residues. Germline-derived CDR1 and CDR2 are MGHDK and SYGVNS.

This chain connects TRBV30 to TRBJ2-2; TRBD1 agrees at 10 bases. With 0 bases clipped from V and 1 base from J, the junction kept 5 bases outside the gene matches. The germline gives CDR1 GTSNPN, CDR2 SVGIG (reference sequence). CDR3 length equals 17 residues. The CDR3 loop reads CAWSVPWTGGNTGELFF. The CDR3 DNA reads TGTGCCTGGAGTGTACCTTGGACAGGGGGGAACACCGGGGAGCTGTTTTTT.

About this clone: This sample includes further DNA sequences coding for the same CDR3. The chain joins TRBV27 to TRBJ1-5; D not certain. Per the germline V gene, CDR1 is MNHEY and CDR2 is SMNVEV (reference sequence). V dropped 5 bases and J dropped 2 bases, with 10 bases sitting between them. This CDR3 region has 14 residues. The CDR3 DNA sequence: TGTGCCAGCAGTCCCCGAGGAGGCAATCAGCCCCAGCATTTT. This encodes CASSPRGGNQPQHF.

The chain links TRBV6-6 to TRBJ1-1, with D unresolved. Trimming took 0 bases from V and 0 from J, leaving 8 bases between them. The CDR3 has 15 amino acids. Germline CDR1 and CDR2: MNHNY and SVGAGI (reference sequence). This CDR3 is CASSYSDTLNTEAFF. The CDR3 DNA sequence: TGTGCCAGCAGTTACTCTGATACACTGAACACTGAAGCTTTCTTT.

This rearrangement joins TRBV5-5 to TRBJ2-6; TRBD2 might be the D (5 bases). V was shortened by 0 bases and J by 1 base, with 8 bases between the two germline ends. This CDR3 is built from 16 residues. Germline values: CDR1 SGHKS, CDR2 YYEKEE (reference sequence). The CDR3, as DNA: TGTGCCAGCAGCTTGGGGGAGCAGTCTGGGGCCAACGTCCTGACTTTC. Translated: CASSLGEQSGANVLTF.

The CDR3 DNA sequence: TGTGCCAGCAGCTTCAGGGGGGGAAACACCATATATTTT. Its translation: CASSFRGGNTIYF. The chain joins TRBV11-3 to TRBJ1-3, with 7 bases aligning to TRBD1. The CDR3 has 13 residues. V shed 3 bases, J shed 4 bases, and the junction held 0 bases outside the gene matches. CDR1 is SGHNT and CDR2 is YENEEA in the germline V gene.

The chain joins TRBV29-1 to TRBJ1-5; D may be TRBD1 (5 bases). Germline CDR1 SQVTM, CDR2 ANQGSEA. Trimming pared 4 bases from V and 6 bases from J, leaving 7 bases between. This CDR3 has 11 residues. CDR3 in amino acids: CSVGGGQPQHF. The CDR3 coding sequence is TGCAGCGTTGGGGGCGGTCAGCCCCAGCATTTT. The full variable domain, its missing parts supplied by reference TRBV29-1 and TRBJ1-5, is SAVISQKPSRDICQRGTSLTIQCQVDSQVTMMFWYRQQPGQSLTLIATANQGSEATYESGFVIDKFPISRPNLTFSTLTVSNMSPEDSSIYLCSVGGGQPQHFGDGTRLSIL.

The chain recombines TRBV28 with TRBJ2-1, with D uncertain. Per germline, CDR1 MDHEN and CDR2 SYDVKM. This CDR3 spans 13 amino acids. Deletions cut 6 bases from V and 0 bases from J, with 6 bases between. This chain's CDR3 is CASRRGSYNEQFF. CDR3 coding DNA: TGTGCCAGCAGACGCGGCTCCTACAATGAGCAGTTCTTC.

This clone was picked up one time. The rearrangement joins TRBV6-5 to TRBJ2-3, with D perhaps matching TRBD2 (5 bases). Per germline, CDR1 MNHEY and CDR2 SVGAGI. This CDR3 is 15 amino acids long. V gave up 4 bases and J gave up 2 bases, with 13 bases separating them. The CDR3 sequence: CASSSKRKDTDTQYF. The CDR3 bases are TGTGCCAGCAGTTCGAAGCGGAAGGACACAGATACGCAGTATTTT.

The V gene is TRBV12-5, the J gene TRBJ2-1, with 8 bases aligning to TRBD1. CDR3 length: 15 residues. Germline CDR1 and CDR2: LGHNT and FRNRAP. Unmatched junction bases numbered 12, after V lost 7 bases and J lost 7 bases. For the CDR3, the DNA is TGTGCTAGTGTCAGACCAGGGGGCGGTTATAATGAGCAGTTCTTC. Translated, it gives CASVRPGGGYNEQFF.

This clone turned up a few times. This chain links TRBV12-3 or TRBV12-4 with TRBJ2-1, with 7 bases fitting TRBD2. The CDR3 sequence is 13 residues long. With 5 bases clipped from V and 3 bases from J, the junction kept 1 base outside the gene matches. In nucleotides, the CDR3 is TGTGCCAGCAGTGGGGGGGTCTACAATGAGCAGTTCTTC. Amino acid sequence: CASSGGVYNEQFF.

The J gene is TRBJ1-2, the V gene TRBV9; D possibly corresponds to TRBD1 (6 bases). CDR3 length equals 12 residues. The germline gives CDR1 SGDLS, CDR2 YYNGEE. V lost 3 bases to trimming and J lost 5 bases, with 8 bases between them. The CDR3 loop reads CASSAQGYGYTF. The CDR3 region has the DNA TGTGCCAGCAGCGCCCAGGGGTATGGCTACACCTTC.

The V call is TRBV12-5, the J call TRBJ2-5; 7 nucleotides agree with TRBD1. After removal of 1 base from V and 2 bases from J, the junction contained 1 base not matched to a gene. Germline loops: CDR1 LGHNT, CDR2 FRNRAP. This CDR3 is 14 amino acids long. The CDR3 protein is CASGLDRGQETQYF. For the CDR3, the DNA is TGTGCTAGTGGTTTGGACAGGGGACAAGAGACCCAGTACTTC.

The chain carries TRBV14 and TRBJ2-1, with 9 bases lining up with TRBD2. Germline trimming cut 2 bases from V and 15 bases from J; bases unmatched to any gene: 11. This CDR3 contains 14 residues. Germline CDR1 reads SGHDN; CDR2 reads FVKESK. The CDR3: CASSQLRSGGPRFF. CDR3 nucleotide sequence: TGTGCCAGCAGCCAATTACGTAGCGGGGGCCCACGGTTCTTC.

Worth noting for this clone: One end of the junction fails to match germline, which may point to a read error. The V and J genes are TRBV19 and TRBJ1-1, with TRBD1 matching over 7 bases. CDR1 and CDR2 (germline): LNHDA, SQIVND (reference sequence). CDR3 size: 12 residues. CDR3 DNA: TGTGCCAGTAATATAAGACAGGGTAGGGCTTTCTTT. Its translation: CASNIRQGRAFF.

This chain joins TRBV19 and TRBJ2-7, with 8 bases fitting TRBD2. Germline V gives CDR1 LNHDA, CDR2 SQIVND (reference sequence). V lost 0 bases, J lost 4 bases, and 8 bases stayed unmatched. The CDR3 sequence is 16 residues long. The CDR3 sequence: CASSIDFQRGKYEQYF. DNA of the CDR3: TGTGCCAGTAGTATAGATTTCCAGCGGGGGAAGTACGAGCAGTACTTC.

The chain recombines TRBV9 with TRBJ2-1, with 8 bases aligning to TRBD2. The CDR3 length is 15 residues. Germline CDR1 is SGDLS and CDR2 is YYNGEE. Trimming took 0 bases from V and 9 from J; bases not matched to a gene: 8. The CDR3 coding sequence is TGTGCCAGCAGCGTAGCTGGCGGCGGGAGGCGTGAGCAGTTCTTC. It codes for CASSVAGGGRREQFF.

This clone has only one observation. The chain recombines TRBV12-5 with TRBJ1-6; perhaps TRBD1 as D (5 bases). Germline V CDR1 and CDR2: LGHNT, FRNRAP. V was pared by 0 bases and J by 10 bases, with 16 bases between. The CDR3 has 16 amino acids. The CDR3 spells CASGLVQTARGSPLHF. The CDR3 DNA follows: TGTGCTAGTGGTTTGGTACAAACAGCTCGGGGGTCACCCCTCCACTTT.

The V gene is TRBV3-1 (or the pseudogene TRBV3-2), the J gene TRBJ1-6, with D maybe TRBD1 (5 bases). V was clipped by 1 base and J by 7 bases, with 17 bases between them. The V gene's germline CDR1 is LGHDT and CDR2 YNNKEL (reference sequence). The CDR3 loop spans 17 amino acids. The CDR3 spells CASSQGSGRQLNSPLHF. DNA for the CDR3: TGTGCCAGCAGCCAAGGTTCGGGTAGACAGCTAAATTCACCCCTCCACTTT.

This clone appeared a single time. The V call is TRBV5-6, the J call TRBJ1-3; D gene uncertain. CDR1 and CDR2 (germline): SGHDT, YYEEEE. V was cut by 4 bases and J by 3 bases, with 11 bases left in between. The CDR3 runs 14 residues. CDR3 loop: CASSTGRLGNTIYF. The CDR3 nucleotides read TGTGCCAGCAGCACCGGGAGACTTGGAAACACCATATATTTT.